The sequence of this T cell receptor beta chain was determined in a study of T cells after posttransplantation cyclophosphamide. Libraries were prepared by immunoSEQ multiplex PCR; TCRdb keeps only in-frame clonotypes and omits some of them. The sample was found to contain 20,000 to 30,000 clones, and every one recurs. This clone was picked up many times. This receptor was taken from a man in his fifties in good health, CMV-negative, and a related stem cell transplant donor. The sequenced sample was PBMCs.

CDR3 loop: CASSRTSAAYEQYF. The DNA of the CDR3 is TGTGCCAGCAGCCGGACTAGCGCAGCCTACGAGCAGTACTTC. V is TRBV27 and J is TRBJ2-7, with 9 bases matching TRBD2. The CDR3 extends over 14 amino acids. CDR1 is MNHEY and CDR2 is SMNVEV in the germline V gene (reference sequence). The trim removed 6 bases at V and 2 bases at J, leaving 5 bases unmatched.